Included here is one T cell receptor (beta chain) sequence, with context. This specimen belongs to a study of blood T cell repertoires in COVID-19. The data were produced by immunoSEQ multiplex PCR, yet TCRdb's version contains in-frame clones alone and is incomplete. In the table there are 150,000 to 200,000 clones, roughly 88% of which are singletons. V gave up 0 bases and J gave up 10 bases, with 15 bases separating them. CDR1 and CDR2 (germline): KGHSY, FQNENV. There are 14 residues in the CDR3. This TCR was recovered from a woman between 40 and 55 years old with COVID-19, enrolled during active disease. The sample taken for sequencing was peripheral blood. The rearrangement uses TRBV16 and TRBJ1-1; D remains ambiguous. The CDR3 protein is CASSQSPLSSGAFF. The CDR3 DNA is TGTGCCAGCAGCCAATCCCCTCTAAGTTCTGGAGCTTTCTTT.